The rows below give T cell receptor beta chains drawn from one sample of a study of human T cells and chemical hapten exposure. TCRdb passed the RACE reads through MiXCR, listing each CDR3 protein once. The sample shows 300,000 to 450,000 distinct CDR3 sequences, approximately 5% of them seen only once. Sequenced here: whole blood, sampled in connection with sensitization to the hapten diphenylcyclopropenone (DPC). All receptors derive from a woman between 50 and 59 years old with alopecia areata. Some clones in this sample may be carry-over from other donors' samples. The CDR3 runs from the conserved cysteine through the conserved F or W. The order of the fields is clone size, V gene, CDR3 protein. Some rows mark clone size as missing; the rest say once, few, many or name a class of expanded clone.

many | TRBV2 | CASSDDYKETQYF
few | TRBV29-1 | CSAQTDSSGNTIYF
many | TRBV28 | CASSSVTYEQYF
. | TRBV7-2 | CASSLNGRRQPQHF
many | TRBV3-1 | CASSFTDTGELFF
many | TRBV6-5 | CASMLATGSTDTQYF
many | TRBV9 | CASSPGLAGVGDTQYF
. | TRBV20-1 | CSARVGGDEKLFF
. | TRBV3-1 | CASSPGTGPRAFF
many | TRBV3-1 | CASSHGDRGNSPLHF
. | TRBV11-2 | CASSLDTGTGNTIYF
many | TRBV5-6 | CASSSYRGPYNEQFF
few | TRBV12-3/TRBV12-4 | CASNQFSGANVLTF
few | TRBV13 | CASSLGHGGQPQHF
many | TRBV2 | CASSERSSYEQYF
. | TRBV28 | CASRETGTNTDTQYF
. | TRBV10-3 | CATLAESYEQYF
many | TRBV7-9 | CASSPPTGGEQYF
many | TRBV20-1 | CSARGNRDSYEQYF
many | TRBV4-3 | CASSQGTGSPSYEQYF
many | TRBV4-3 | CASSQGGPEREDGWDTDTQYF
few | TRBV5-1 | CASSYGQGASTEAFF
many | TRBV5-1 | CASSLAASGPTSYNEQFF
few | TRBV25-1 | CARYEQYF
. | TRBV4-2 | CASSQVRLDSNYGYTF
few | TRBV7-2 | CASSIGGDTQYF
few | TRBV4-1 | CASSQDYGGANTDTQYF
few | TRBV29-1 | CSAGHQNTEAFF
. | TRBV29-1 | CSVKRRQGAGNEQFF
many | TRBV7-9 | CASPLRGRNTGELFF
many | TRBV12-3/TRBV12-4 | CASSPSQGMRNQPQHF
many | TRBV20-1 | CSAPLTGTVTEQYF
many | TRBV25-1 | CASKEGTSEQFF
many | TRBV21-1 | CASSKKNWAGGYHEQYF
many | TRBV30 | CACLRDPYEQYF
few | TRBV9 | CASSNLETQYF
many | TRBV4-1 | CASSQDSGNSLREQYF
. | TRBV11-2 | CASTVGNGPGNEQFF
. | TRBV20-1 | CSARDYGQGGTEAFF
many | TRBV28 | CASSLFTGLAGGRSSYEQYF
few | TRBV12-3/TRBV12-4 | CASSLTSTGKYSNQPQHF
. | TRBV18 | CASSPWEGRNEQYF
. | TRBV12-3/TRBV12-4 | CASSRPTGPEETQYF
. | TRBV19 | CASSIDQTAFYGYTF
. | TRBV14 | CASSRTGQYGYTF
few | TRBV5-1 | CASTRGGRQETQYF
many | TRBV29-1 | CSQTQADTQYF
. | TRBV4-2 | CASSQRGGTQNEQFF
many | TRBV12-3/TRBV12-4 | CASSLGQLNTEAFF
few | TRBV28 | CASARGSNQPQHF
many | TRBV7-2 | CASSAQGADTQYF
. | TRBV12-3/TRBV12-4 | CASSLAAGAADTQYF
many | TRBV11-2 | CASSYSGTDEQFF
many | TRBV4-1 | CASSEVTTTYNEQFF
. | TRBV6-2/TRBV6-3 | CASRLLGISYEQYF
many | TRBV18 | CASSPPRGTYNEQFF
many | TRBV4-3 | CASSQDIRTATNEKLFF
. | TRBV4-1 | CASSQDRTVRAGNYGYTF
few | TRBV3-1 | CASSQDGERDLTLAKNIQYF